This is a list of T cell receptor beta chains from one sample in a study of human T cells and chemical hapten exposure. Via MiXCR, TCRdb re-called the RACE reads, giving one row per CDR3 protein. The sample lists about 190,000 distinct CDR3 sequences; under 30% were seen once. The source material was whole blood, sampled in connection with sensitization to the hapten diphenylcyclopropenone (DPC). The receptors derive from a woman aged 40 to 50 with alopecia areata. Some clones in this sample may be carry-over from other donors' samples. Each CDR3 is given with its conserved first and last residue. D genes are given only for firm matches. Clone size is stated in some rows and not others, as once, few, many or a class when expanded.

V	J	size	D	DNA	CDR3
TRBV18	TRBJ2-1	.	.	TGTGCCAGCTCACCACTTCGCGGGAATGACGGAGCTGAGCAGTTCTTC	CASSPLRGNDGAEQFF
TRBV20-1	TRBJ2-3	.	TRBD2	TGCAGTGCAGCCCTAGTCAGGCTAGCGGGAGTTCCAGATACGCAGTATTTT	CSAALVRLAGVPDTQYF
TRBV27	TRBJ1-1	.	.	TGTGCCAGCAGCTCGCGGGCTATGAACACTGAAGCTTTCTTT	CASSSRAMNTEAFF
TRBV29-1	TRBJ1-1	few	.	TGCAGCGCGGGACCGCCGAACACTGAAGCTTTCTTT	CSAGPPNTEAFF
TRBV5-1	TRBJ1-1	.	.	TGCGCCAGCAGCTTGGAGGGGTTCCAATTGAACACTGAAGCTTTCTTT	CASSLEGFQLNTEAFF
TRBV20-1	TRBJ2-7	few	.	TGCAGTGCTAGAGCCGGGATTTACGAGCAGTACTTC	CSARAGIYEQYF
TRBV20-1	TRBJ2-3	many	.	TGCAGTGCCCCTGACCCTCAGGGACCAGATACGCAGTATTTT	CSAPDPQGPDTQYF
TRBV4-3	TRBJ2-5	few	TRBD2	TGCGCCAGCAGCCTTCCGGCGGGGGTACAAGAGACCCAGTACTTC	CASSLPAGVQETQYF
TRBV12-5	TRBJ2-1	.	TRBD2	TGTGCTAGTGGTTTGGGGCTAGCGGGTGAGCAGTTCTTC	CASGLGLAGEQFF
TRBV5-1	TRBJ2-5	few	TRBD2	TGCGCCAGCAGCGCCGGACTAGCGTCCGAGACCCAGTACTTC	CASSAGLASETQYF
TRBV27	TRBJ2-7	.	.	TGTGCCAGCACTCCCCCGAGACATCCCTACGAGCAGTACTTC	CASTPPRHPYEQYF
TRBV7-2	TRBJ2-1	few	.	TGTGCCAGCAGCTTAGGGCAGGAGAATGAGCAGTTCTTC	CASSLGQENEQFF
TRBV25-1	TRBJ2-1	.	.	TGTGCCAGCAGTGATTATCCAGGTCCCTCCGGGGAGCAGTTCTTC	CASSDYPGPSGEQFF
TRBV27	TRBJ2-5	.	TRBD2	TGTGCCAGCAGTTTATGGGAACTAGCGGGAGGAGTGACCCAGTACTTC	CASSLWELAGGVTQYF
TRBV18	TRBJ2-1	.	.	TGTGCCAGCTCACCTGTTGGCCTTGACTACAATGAGCAGTTCTTC	CASSPVGLDYNEQFF
TRBV12-3/TRBV12-4	TRBJ1-3	few	.	TGTGCCAGCAGTTGGGGGATCCGGGGAAACACCATATATTTT	CASSWGIRGNTIYF
TRBV9	TRBJ2-1	.	TRBD2	TGTGCCAGCAGCGCTACCGGGACTAGCGGGAGGAATGAGCAGTTCTTC	CASSATGTSGRNEQFF
TRBV9	TRBJ2-1	many	TRBD2	TGTGCCAGCAGCGTAGATGGCGGGAGCTCCTACAATGAGCAGTTCTTC	CASSVDGGSSYNEQFF
TRBV28	TRBJ2-3	many	.	TGTGCCAGCAGTTTAAGGGGGGCCGGGGGGAGCACAGATACGCAGTATTTT	CASSLRGAGGSTDTQYF
TRBV15	TRBJ1-2	many	.	TGTGCCACCAGCAGAGCCGGGACTGGAAACTATGGCTACACCTTC	CATSRAGTGNYGYTF
TRBV4-1	TRBJ2-7	.	TRBD1	TGCGCCAGCAGTAGACCAGGACAGGGTTACGAGCAGTACTTC	CASSRPGQGYEQYF
TRBV7-9	TRBJ2-1	.	TRBD2	TGTGCCAGCAGTTGGGCGTGGGCGGGAGGCTGGAATGAGCAGTTCTTC	CASSWAWAGGWNEQFF
TRBV10-3	TRBJ2-7	.	.	TGTGCCATCAGTACCACGCGCCACGAGCAGTACTTC	CAISTTRHEQYF
TRBV11-3	TRBJ1-2	.	.	TGTGCCAGCAGCCCACAATACAGGGAAGGCTACACCTTC	CASSPQYREGYTF
TRBV7-2	TRBJ2-3	few	.	TGTGCCAGCAGCTTAGTGGGTCTTGGGCAGGGACCAAGCACAGATACGCAGTATTTT	CASSLVGLGQGPSTDTQYF
TRBV10-3	TRBJ1-2	.	.	TGTGCCATCAGTGAAGGGGAAAGGAGCTATGGCTACACCTTC	CAISEGERSYGYTF
TRBV7-2	TRBJ2-3	.	.	TGTGCCAGCAGCTTAGCGCTCCTCGCAGATACGCAGTATTTT	CASSLALLADTQYF
TRBV29-1	TRBJ1-5	.	TRBD1	TGCAGCGCAGCGACAGGGGTGGAAAGTCAGCCCCAGCATTTT	CSAATGVESQPQHF
TRBV6-2/TRBV6-3	TRBJ2-3	few	TRBD2	TGTGCCAGCAGTTACGTCAGCGGGAGGTTAACAGATACGCAGTATTTT	CASSYVSGRLTDTQYF
TRBV7-3	TRBJ2-7	.	TRBD2	TGTGCCAGCAGCTTAAGGAGCGGGAGGGAGTACGAGCAGTACTTC	CASSLRSGREYEQYF
TRBV12-3/TRBV12-4	TRBJ2-3	few	TRBD1	TGTGCCAGCAGTAGGCAGGGACAGGGCACAGATACGCAGTATTTT	CASSRQGQGTDTQYF
TRBV7-2	TRBJ1-2	once	.	TGTGCCAGCAGATCAGGGACGGCTAACTATGGCTACACCTTC	CASRSGTANYGYTF
TRBV4-2	TRBJ2-7	.	TRBD2	TGTGCCAGCAGCCAAGAATGGGCTAGCGGGTACAACGAGCAGTACTTC	CASSQEWASGYNEQYF
TRBV20-1	TRBJ1-4	many	.	TGCAGTGCCCCGCCGGGGGGCGGGAGGGAAAAACTGTTTTTT	CSAPPGGGREKLFF
TRBV10-2	TRBJ2-1	.	TRBD2	TGCGCCAGCAGTCAGGCGGGAGCGCGCTACAATGAGCAGTTCTTC	CASSQAGARYNEQFF
TRBV29-1	TRBJ1-1	.	.	TGCAGCGTTGTATCCTTTACTGGCACTGAAGCTTTCTTT	CSVVSFTGTEAFF
TRBV6-5	TRBJ2-5	.	.	TGTGCCAGCAACAACAAAGACAGGCCTGCAGAAGACCAGTACTTC	CASNNKDRPAEDQYF
TRBV29-1	TRBJ1-5	few	.	TGCAGCGTTGAGCCAGAGCCAGGGACGCCCCAGCATTTT	CSVEPEPGTPQHF
TRBV6-6	TRBJ1-5	.	.	TGTGCCAGCGGCGGGGGGCGCAATCAGCCCCAGCATTTT	CASGGGRNQPQHF
TRBV12-3/TRBV12-4	TRBJ1-1	.	.	TGTGCCAGCAGTTCCTCGGGCACTGAAGCTTTCTTT	CASSSSGTEAFF
TRBV7-6	TRBJ2-6	.	.	TGTGCCAGCAGCTCCCCAGGCAGCTCTGGGGCCAACGTCCTGACTTTC	CASSSPGSSGANVLTF
TRBV20-1	TRBJ1-5	many	.	TGCAGTGCCATCGGTTATTCGGGAGGCGGCAATCAGCCCCAGCATTTT	CSAIGYSGGGNQPQHF
TRBV7-9	TRBJ2-2	few	.	TGTGCCAGCAATGGTCCTAGCTTGATGGCCGGGGAGCTGTTTTTT	CASNGPSLMAGELFF
TRBV20-1	TRBJ2-7	few	.	TGCAGTGCTAGATACTCTAGGTCGGGCTCCTACGAGCAGTACTTC	CSARYSRSGSYEQYF
TRBV10-3	TRBJ1-2	few	TRBD1	TGTGCCATCACAACGGGACAGGGACATGGCTACACCTTC	CAITTGQGHGYTF
TRBV5-4	TRBJ2-7	.	TRBD2	TGTGCCAGCAGCACCGGACTAGCGGGAGGGGACGTAAGCCACGAGCAGTACTTC	CASSTGLAGGDVSHEQYF
TRBV15	TRBJ2-3	.	.	TGTGCCACCAGCAGGCCCTGGGGCGCAGATACGCAGTATTTT	CATSRPWGADTQYF
TRBV5-1	TRBJ2-3	.	TRBD1	TGCGCCAGCAGCACGAGGACAGGGCGCACAGATACGCAGTATTTT	CASSTRTGRTDTQYF
TRBV7-3	TRBJ2-2	.	.	TGTGCCAGCAGCCCCTCCGGGACCCCCGGGGAGCTGTTTTTT	CASSPSGTPGELFF
TRBV10-3	TRBJ2-7	.	TRBD1	TGTGCCACATACCGGGACAGGGGGCTGGAAGAGCAGTACTTC	CATYRDRGLEEQYF
TRBV6-2/TRBV6-3	TRBJ2-1	few	.	TGTGCCAGCAGCTCGTTGGAATCTAGCGACTACAATGAGCAGTTCTTC	CASSSLESSDYNEQFF
TRBV20-1	TRBJ2-3	many	.	TGCAGTGCTACCCGGGTGGATTTAAGCACAGATACGCAGTATTTT	CSATRVDLSTDTQYF
TRBV28	TRBJ2-3	.	TRBD2	TGTGCCAGCAGTCTTAGCGGGAGACTTAGAGATACGCAGTATTTT	CASSLSGRLRDTQYF
TRBV20-1	TRBJ2-5	many	TRBD1	TGCAGCCCCGAAAGTGCAGGGGGCGCGCAGACCCAGTACTTC	CSPESAGGAQTQYF
TRBV29-1	TRBJ2-5	.	.	TGCAGCGCCTTGCCGGGACACATGGGAGAGACCCAGTACTTC	CSALPGHMGETQYF
TRBV27	TRBJ2-5	.	.	TGTGCCAGCAGTTTAAAGGGCTCCCAAGAGACCCAGTACTTC	CASSLKGSQETQYF
TRBV20-1	TRBJ2-7	.	TRBD2	TGCAGTGCTAGACCACCAGCGGGGATCTACGAGCAGTACTTC	CSARPPAGIYEQYF